These T cell receptor beta chains were read from a single sample in a study of cytomegalovirus exposure and HLA in healthy donors. Profiled with immunoSEQ multiplex PCR; TCRdb holds only in-frame clones, not every one. Here the sample spans tens of thousands of clones, around 87% being singletons. Sequenced sample: PBMCs. Receptor source: a woman aged 25 to 39 in good health and CMV-seropositive. Each CDR3 is given with its conserved first and last residue. A D gene is named only where the DNA matches it firmly. Clone sizes are given selectively: once, few, many, or a class where the clone is expanded.

.,TRBD1,TRBV5-4,15,TRBJ1-2,CASSLTGGAGYGYTF,TGTGCCAGCAGCCTAACAGGGGGCGCTGGGTATGGCTACACCTTC
.,TRBD2,TRBV7-3,15,TRBJ2-3,CASSPNSGSGDTQYF,TGTGCCAGCAGCCCAAATAGCGGGAGTGGAGATACGCAGTATTTT
once,TRBD2,TRBV5-4,14,TRBJ2-7,CASSPWTSDYEQYF,TGTGCCAGCAGCCCCTGGACTAGCGACTACGAGCAGTACTTC
.,.,TRBV13,14,TRBJ2-5,CASSLVTRKETQYF,TGTGCCAGCAGCTTAGTGACGCGGAAAGAGACCCAGTACTTC
.,.,TRBV19,16,TRBJ1-5,CAGRLIGAYSNQPQHF,TGTGCCGGTAGACTTATCGGTGCCTATAGCAATCAGCCCCAGCATTTT
.,.,TRBV6-1,13,TRBJ2-7,CASRDGHSYEQYF,TGTGCCAGCAGGGACGGACACTCCTACGAGCAGTACTTC
.,TRBD2,TRBV15,17,TRBJ2-2,CATSTGGGSLFIGELFF,TGTGCCACCAGCACCGGAGGCGGGAGCCTTTTTATCGGGGAGCTGTTTTTT
.,.,TRBV7-7,13,TRBJ2-6,CAAGGSGANVLTF,TGTGCCGCGGGTGGCTCTGGGGCCAACGTCCTGACTTTC
.,.,TRBV28,13,TRBJ1-2,CASRPGESRGYTF,TGTGCCAGCAGACCAGGGGAATCGCGTGGCTACACCTTC
.,.,TRBV7-9,16,TRBJ2-3,CASSFGGAGSTDTQYF,TGTGCCAGCAGCTTTGGGGGGGCCGGGAGCACAGATACGCAGTATTTT
once,.,TRBV11-2,12,TRBJ2-1,CASSLLAIEQFF,TGTGCCAGCAGCTTACTAGCGATTGAGCAGTTCTTC
.,TRBD2,TRBV27,14,TRBJ2-1,CASRGLADYNEQFF,TGTGCCAGCAGGGGACTAGCGGATTACAATGAGCAGTTCTTC
.,TRBD2,TRBV6-1,17,TRBJ2-3,CASREQFGLVSTDTQYF,TGTGCCAGCAGAGAACAATTTGGACTAGTTTCCACAGATACGCAGTATTTT
once,.,TRBV19,14,TRBJ1-5,CASSMGGLSQPQHF,TGTGCCAGTAGTATGGGAGGGTTGAGCCAGCCCCAGCATTTT
.,TRBD1,TRBV6-1,15,TRBJ2-1,CASSELGQPNNEQFF,TGTGCCAGCAGTGAGTTGGGACAGCCGAACAATGAGCAGTTCTTC
.,TRBD2,TRBV5-1,14,TRBJ2-5,CASSESGGWETQYF,TGCGCCAGCAGTGAAAGCGGGGGTTGGGAGACCCAGTACTTC
once,.,TRBV16,14,TRBJ2-7,CASSQGGAEYEQYF,TGTGCCAGCAGCCAAGGGGGGGCGGAGTACGAGCAGTACTTC
.,TRBD2,TRBV7-6,15,TRBJ2-7,CASRPRTSGTHEQYF,TGTGCCAGCAGACCTCGGACTAGCGGGACCCACGAGCAGTACTTC
.,.,TRBV5-4,14,TRBJ1-2,CASSFGGVNYGYTF,TGTGCCAGCAGCTTCGGAGGGGTTAATTATGGCTACACCTTC
.,.,TRBV5-1,16,TRBJ2-1,CASSPRLLSSYNEQFF,TGCGCCAGCAGCCCAAGACTCTTGAGCTCCTACAATGAGCAGTTCTTC
.,TRBD2,TRBV2,15,TRBJ2-5,CASNFLAGIQETQYF,TGTGCCAGCAATTTTCTAGCGGGTATTCAAGAGACCCAGTACTTC
.,.,TRBV6-5,12,TRBJ2-3,CATSGGTDTQYF,TGTGCCACCTCGGGTGGCACAGATACGCAGTATTTT
.,TRBD1,TRBV4-1,17,TRBJ2-7,CASSQGSPGQGSYEQYF,TGCGCCAGCAGCCAAGGCTCTCCGGGACAGGGCTCCTACGAGCAGTACTTC
.,TRBD1,TRBV2,18,TRBJ1-4,CASSGSRTGGPGNEKLFF,TGTGCCAGCAGTGGCTCGAGGACAGGGGGCCCAGGGAATGAAAAACTGTTTTTT
.,TRBD1,TRBV7-6,15,TRBJ2-7,CASSLARTGLREQYF,TGTGCCAGCAGCTTAGCAAGGACAGGGTTACGGGAGCAGTACTTC
once,.,TRBV6-6,15,TRBJ2-7,CASSYWGLTSYEQYF,TGTGCCAGCAGTTATTGGGGACTCACCTCCTACGAGCAGTACTTC
.,.,TRBV7-2,17,TRBJ2-7,CASSSPGSRQKSYEQYF,TGTGCCAGCAGCTCCCCGGGATCTAGGCAAAAATCCTACGAGCAGTACTTC
.,.,TRBV7-2,14,TRBJ2-2,CASSLDLITGELFF,TGTGCCAGCAGCTTAGATCTAATCACCGGGGAGCTGTTTTTT
.,.,TRBV11-3,15,TRBJ2-1,CASSYRGSSYNEQFF,TGTGCCAGCAGCTACCGGGGGAGCTCCTACAATGAGCAGTTCTTC
.,TRBD2,TRBV6-6,15,TRBJ2-5,CASSKLAGAQETQYF,TGTGCCAGCAGCAAACTAGCGGGGGCACAAGAGACCCAGTACTTC
once,.,TRBV25-1,17,TRBJ2-1,CASSEQTSGLAYNEQFF,TGTGCCAGCAGTGAACAGACCTCGGGACTCGCTTACAATGAGCAGTTCTTC
.,TRBD1,TRBV18,15,TRBJ1-5,CASSDGTGKNQPQHF,TGTGCCAGCTCGGACGGGACAGGGAAAAATCAGCCCCAGCATTTT
.,TRBD1,TRBV27,13,TRBJ2-5,CASRGGQEETQYF,TGTGCCAGCAGGGGGGGACAGGAAGAGACCCAGTACTTC
.,.,TRBV4-1,14,TRBJ1-2,CASSQLTGNYGYTF,TGCGCCAGCAGCCAATTAACCGGGAACTATGGCTACACCTTC
.,.,TRBV4-1,15,TRBJ1-3,CASSQGGSSGNTIYF,TGCGCCAGCAGCCAAGGCGGGAGCTCTGGAAACACCATATATTTT
.,TRBD2,TRBV5-1,15,TRBJ2-3,CASSFGTSRTDTQYF,TGCGCCAGCAGCTTTGGGACTAGCAGGACAGATACGCAGTATTTT
.,.,TRBV19,13,TRBJ2-7,CASSMVATYEQYF,TGTGCCAGTAGTATGGTCGCTACCTACGAGCAGTACTTC
once,.,TRBV4-1,18,TRBJ2-6,CASSPLGSRGSGANVLTF,TGCGCCAGCAGCCCCCTCGGGTCCCGGGGCTCTGGGGCCAACGTCCTGACTTTC
.,.,TRBV15,15,TRBJ2-3,CATSRARGYTDTQYF,TGTGCCACCAGCAGGGCTCGGGGGTACACAGATACGCAGTATTTT
.,.,TRBV10-2,11,TRBJ1-2,CATQGGSGYTF,TGCGCCACTCAAGGCGGATCTGGCTACACCTTC
.,.,TRBV9,14,TRBJ1-1,CASSVAGEGTEAFF,TGTGCCAGCAGCGTAGCAGGGGAGGGCACTGAAGCTTTCTTT
.,.,TRBV5-1,14,TRBJ2-7,CASSLGGRAYEQYF,TGCGCCAGCAGCTTGGGGGGGCGTGCATACGAGCAGTACTTC
.,TRBD1,TRBV27,13,TRBJ2-7,CASSSGQGYEQYF,TGTGCCAGCAGTTCAGGACAGGGGTACGAGCAGTACTTC
.,TRBD2,TRBV14,15,TRBJ2-1,CASRDGLAGVNEQFF,TGTGCCAGCAGGGACGGACTAGCGGGTGTCAATGAGCAGTTCTTC
few,TRBD1,TRBV5-6,17,TRBJ2-1,CASRSTSGTGSTPGLFF,TGTGCCAGCAGATCCACATCGGGGACAGGGTCCACCCCGGGGCTGTTCTTC
.,TRBD2,TRBV27,15,TRBJ2-7,CASSLVASGVYEQYF,TGTGCCAGCAGTTTGGTTGCTAGCGGAGTCTACGAGCAGTACTTC
.,TRBD1,TRBV6-5,13,TRBJ2-1,CASSETGLNEQFF,TGTGCCAGCAGTGAGACAGGGTTGAATGAGCAGTTCTTC